The source of this TCR beta chain is a study of T-cell memory formation after mild COVID-19. Study conclusions and caveats: CD4/CD8 balance held among clones contracting day 15 to 85, and later expanders leaned CD4+.

Trimming removed 4 bases at V and 6 bases at J, with 6 bases between. This CDR3 is 12 amino acids long. CDR1 and CDR2 from the germline V gene are LGHDT and YNNKEL (reference sequence). The TCR alpha and TCR beta cDNA libraries, bearing sample barcodes and UMIs, were generated by 5'RACE using constant-segment primers. TCRdb processed the 5' RACE reads anew with MiXCR; each CDR3 protein has one entry. The profile shows about half a million distinct CDR3 sequences, 18% of them singletons. This clonotype was observed a few times. Its antigen remains unidentified. This sequence originates from an adult woman who had mild COVID-19 (a few samples of this study predate the infection). Cell type and time point are not known. The gene calls are TRBV3-1 and TRBJ1-4; D ambiguous. The material sequenced was PBMCs or a T cell subset sorted from them (not recorded which). The DNA for the CDR3 is TGTGCCAGCAGCCCCCAGGATGAAAAACTGTTTTTT. Its translation: CASSPQDEKLFF.